This T cell receptor beta chain was documented in a study of CD8+CD57+ T cells in acquired aplastic anemia. Across the study: DNA recovered from sorted CD4+ and CD8+ cells had a mean of approximately 3 ug.

The table lists this clonotype with many counts. TCR beta VDJ combinations and CDR3 sequences were profiled from genomic DNA. TCRdb reprocessed the reads via MiXCR and lists one record per CDR3 protein. Of under 500,000 distinct CDR3 sequences listed, around 30% are singletons. Patients picked for sequencing had shown CD8+CD57+ cell expansion detected by flow cytometry. Severe acquired aplastic anemia was the diagnosis recorded for all patients. V lost 7 bases and J lost 4, with 19 bases in between. The germline V gene encodes CDR1 ENHRY and CDR2 SYGVKD. The CDR3 is 15 amino acids. The sequence derives from a human donor with aplastic anemia. The chain links TRBV10-3 to TRBJ1-2; perhaps TRBD1 as D (5 bases). The sequencing sample was made of sorted CD4+, CD8+, or CD8+CD57+ T cells (not recorded which) from PBMCs. The CDR3 DNA follows: TGTGCCATCATCACAGGTTCAACTTCAAGCTATGGCTACACCTTC. Its protein product is CAIITGSTSSYGYTF.